This T cell receptor beta chain was found in a study of spatial heterogeneity in lung cancer. Across the study: Sequencing of follow-up PBMC samples took place when they were available, at a median of approximately two years after resection.

The CDR3 covers 16 residues. V was clipped by 5 bases and J by 8 bases; unmatched bases: 12. CDR1 and CDR2 from the germline V gene are DFQATT and SNEGSKA (reference sequence). Time point in this sample: blood at routine non-recurrence follow-up after resection. In each case, whole RNA from tumor, nontumor lung or frozen PBMC was sequenced unsorted. Individually, TCR cDNA molecules were each labelled with a unique molecular identifier. One entry per CDR3 protein, called by TCRdb with MiXCR from the 5' RACE reads. The sample consists of 110,000 or so distinct CDR3 sequences, approximately 10% of them appearing once.

This TCR derives from a female donor with early-stage non-small cell lung cancer. Sequenced material: PBMCs, taken at follow-up. V and J are TRBV20-1 and TRBJ1-4; 12 nucleotides align to TRBD1. Here the CDR3 DNA reads TGCAGTGCTCGGGACAGGGGGCGATCACCCCGGGAAAAACTGTTTTTT. Amino acids: CSARDRGRSPREKLFF.